This TCR beta chain was sequenced during a study of cytomegalovirus exposure and HLA in healthy donors. Points from the study as a whole: Later on, analysis showed that most CMV-associated TCR beta chains appeared to be HLA-restricted.

Germline V gene data show CDR1 as SGHRS and CDR2 as YFSETQ. The CDR3 runs 14 residues. V gave up 4 bases and J gave up 12 bases; unmatched junction bases: 9. In regard to this clone: The antigen remains undetermined.

It was with 60 Vbeta and 13 Jbeta primers that the PCR ran. The table came from immunoSEQ multiplex PCR; TCRdb's copy has only in-frame clones and leaves some out. The sample has some 110,000 clones, about 80% seen once; the top ten hold almost 5%. This receptor was identified in a man aged 45-60 years in good health and CMV-seropositive. The specimen was PBMCs. The chain joins TRBV5-1 to TRBJ1-6; 8 bases are a match to TRBD1. CDR3 amino acids: CASSPDRVSVPLHF. For the CDR3, the DNA is TGCGCCAGCAGCCCGGACAGGGTTTCCGTACCCCTCCACTTT.